The clone carrying this T cell receptor beta chain was detected many times. The antigen remains unidentified. This sample was taken from a study of molecular identifiers for immune sequencing clone quantification. Study observations and caveats: Clones above 20 RNA copies contained over 99% of effector molecules but under 1% of naive ones. Clone sizes could be underestimated for highly expanded clones when identical TCR molecules share a barcode.

Germline CDR1 LNHDA, CDR2 SQIVND (reference sequence). Trimming removed 4 bases at V and 0 bases at J, with 9 bases between. The CDR3 is made up of 15 amino acids. Sorting was used to obtain naive CD8 T cells (CD8+CD4-CCR7+CD45RA+). TCRdb reanalysed the PCR reads using MiXCR and keeps one entry per CDR3 protein. The table records approximately 500,000 distinct CDR3 sequences, approximately 25% of them present only once. The receptor's source is a human donor in good health. Some libraries in this study had Jurkat cell RNA spiked in. The chain joins TRBV19 to TRBJ2-2; D is perhaps TRBD2 (5 bases). The sequencing sample was made of naive CD8+ T cells from blood, with Jurkat cell RNA spiked in. Stated subset: FACS-sorted CD8+CD4-CCR7+CD45RA+ naive T cells. CDR3 region: CASSTVGANTGELFF. The CDR3 nucleotides read TGTGCCAGTAGTACGGTCGGGGCGAACACCGGGGAGCTGTTTTTT. Full variable domain (remainder filled in from reference TRBV19 and TRBJ2-2): DGGITQSPKYLFRKEGQNVTLSCEQNLNHDAMYWYRQDPGQGLRLIYYSQIVNDFQKGDIAEGYSVSREKKESFPLTVTSAQKNPTAFYLCASSTVGANTGELFFGEGSRLTVL.